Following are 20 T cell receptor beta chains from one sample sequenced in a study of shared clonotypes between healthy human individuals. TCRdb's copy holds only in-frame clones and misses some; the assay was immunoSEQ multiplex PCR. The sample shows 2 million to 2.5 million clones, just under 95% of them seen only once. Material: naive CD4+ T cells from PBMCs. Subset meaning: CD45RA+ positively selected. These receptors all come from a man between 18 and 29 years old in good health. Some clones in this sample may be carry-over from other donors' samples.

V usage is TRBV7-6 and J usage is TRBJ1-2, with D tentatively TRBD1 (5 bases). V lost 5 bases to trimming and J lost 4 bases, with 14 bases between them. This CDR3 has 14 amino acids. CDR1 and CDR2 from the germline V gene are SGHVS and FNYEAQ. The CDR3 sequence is CASSLGAGSYGYTF. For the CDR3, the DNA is TGTGCCAGCAGCCTAGGAGCAGGGAGCTATGGCTACACCTTC.

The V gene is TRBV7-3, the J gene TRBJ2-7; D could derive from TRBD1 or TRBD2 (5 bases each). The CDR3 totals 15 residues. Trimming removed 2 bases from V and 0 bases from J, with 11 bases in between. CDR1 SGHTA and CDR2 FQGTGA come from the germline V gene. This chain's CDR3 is CASSLVAGSSYEQYF. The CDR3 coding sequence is TGTGCCAGCAGCTTAGTGGCAGGGAGCTCCTACGAGCAGTACTTC.

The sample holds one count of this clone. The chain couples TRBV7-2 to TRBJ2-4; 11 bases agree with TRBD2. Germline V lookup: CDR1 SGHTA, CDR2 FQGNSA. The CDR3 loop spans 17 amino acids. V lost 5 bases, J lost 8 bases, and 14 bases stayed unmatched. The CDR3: CASSPRTSGPRVDIQYF. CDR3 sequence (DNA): TGTGCCAGCAGCCCACGGACTAGCGGGCCCCGAGTGGACATTCAGTACTTC.

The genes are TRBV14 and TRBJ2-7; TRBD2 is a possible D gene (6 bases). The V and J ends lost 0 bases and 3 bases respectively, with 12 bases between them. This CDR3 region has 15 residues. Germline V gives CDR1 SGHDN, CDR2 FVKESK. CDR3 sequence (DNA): TGTGCCAGCAGCCAAGAAAGGCTAGCGAGCTACGAGCAGTACTTC. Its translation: CASSQERLASYEQYF. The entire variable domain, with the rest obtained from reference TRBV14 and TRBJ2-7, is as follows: EAGVTQFPSHSVIEKGQTVTLRCDPISGHDNLYWYRRVMGKEIKFLLHFVKESKQDESGMPNNRFLAERTGGTYSTLKVQPAELEDSGVYFCASSQERLASYEQYFGPGTRLTVT.

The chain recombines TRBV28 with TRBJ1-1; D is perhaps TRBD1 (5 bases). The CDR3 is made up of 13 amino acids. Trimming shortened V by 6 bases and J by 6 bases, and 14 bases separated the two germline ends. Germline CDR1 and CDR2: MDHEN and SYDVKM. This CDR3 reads CASSTPGGAEAFF. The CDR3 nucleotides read TGTGCCAGCAGCACCCCTGGGGGGGCTGAAGCTTTCTTT.

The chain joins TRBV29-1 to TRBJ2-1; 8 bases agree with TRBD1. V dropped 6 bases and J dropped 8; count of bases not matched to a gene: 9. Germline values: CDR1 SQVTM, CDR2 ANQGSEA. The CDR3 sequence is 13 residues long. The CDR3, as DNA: TGCAGCGTCAAAAGGACAGGGAGGTATGAGCAGTTCTTC. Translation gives CSVKRTGRYEQFF.

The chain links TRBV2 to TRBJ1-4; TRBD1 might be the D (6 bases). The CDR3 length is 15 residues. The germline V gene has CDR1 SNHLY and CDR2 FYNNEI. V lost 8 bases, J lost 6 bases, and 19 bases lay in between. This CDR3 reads CASGGGRQGYEKLFF. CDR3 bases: TGTGCCAGCGGAGGAGGGAGGCAGGGGTATGAAAAACTGTTTTTT.

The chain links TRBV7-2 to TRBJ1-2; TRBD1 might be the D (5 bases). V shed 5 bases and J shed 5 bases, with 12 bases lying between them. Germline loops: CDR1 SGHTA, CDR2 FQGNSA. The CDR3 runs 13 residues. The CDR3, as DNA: TGTGCCAGCAGCCCCGGGACGAGATATGGCTACACCTTC. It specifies CASSPGTRYGYTF. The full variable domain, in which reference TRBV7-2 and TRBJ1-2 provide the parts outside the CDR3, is GAGVSQSPSNKVTEKGKDVELRCDPISGHTALYWYRQSLGQGLEFLIYFQGNSAPDKSGLPSDRFSAERTGGSVSTLTIQRTQQEDSAVYLCASSPGTRYGYTFGSGTRLTVV.

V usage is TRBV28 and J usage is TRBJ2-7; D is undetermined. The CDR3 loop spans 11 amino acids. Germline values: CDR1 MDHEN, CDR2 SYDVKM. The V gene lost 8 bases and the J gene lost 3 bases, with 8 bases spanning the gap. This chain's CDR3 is CASGLYYEQYF. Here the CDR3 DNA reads TGTGCCAGCGGGCTTTACTACGAGCAGTACTTC. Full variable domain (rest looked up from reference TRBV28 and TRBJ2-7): DVKVTQSSRYLVKRTGEKVFLECVQDMDHENMFWYRQDPGLGLRLIYFSYDVKMKEKGDIPEGYSVSREKKERFSLILESASTNQTSMYLCASGLYYEQYFGPGTRLTVT.

The CDR3 is CASSLWEPNTEAFF. CDR3 DNA: TGTGCCAGCAGCCTTTGGGAGCCCAACACTGAAGCTTTCTTT. This chain links TRBV28 with TRBJ1-1; D unclear. V was trimmed by 6 bases and J by 2 bases, leaving 13 bases between them. This CDR3 spans 14 amino acids. Per germline, CDR1 MDHEN and CDR2 SYDVKM.

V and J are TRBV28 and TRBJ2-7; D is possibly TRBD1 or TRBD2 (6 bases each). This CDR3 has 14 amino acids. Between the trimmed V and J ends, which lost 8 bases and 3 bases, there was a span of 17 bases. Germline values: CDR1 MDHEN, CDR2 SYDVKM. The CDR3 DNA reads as TGTGCCAGCGGAAATATCGGAGGGGGCTACGAGCAGTACTTC. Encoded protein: CASGNIGGGYEQYF.

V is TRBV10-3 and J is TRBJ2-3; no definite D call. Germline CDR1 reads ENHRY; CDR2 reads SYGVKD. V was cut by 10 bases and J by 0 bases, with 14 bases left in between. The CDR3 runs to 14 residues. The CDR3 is CASSPDWSTDTQYF. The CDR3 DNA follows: TGTGCCAGCTCTCCTGACTGGAGCACAGATACGCAGTATTTT.

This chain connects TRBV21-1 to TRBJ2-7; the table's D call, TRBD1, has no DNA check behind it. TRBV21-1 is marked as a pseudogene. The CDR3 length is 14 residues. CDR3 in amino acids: CASGTRVWSYEQYF. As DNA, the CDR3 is TGTGCCAGCGGTACCAGGGTGTGGTCCTACGAGCAGTACTTC.

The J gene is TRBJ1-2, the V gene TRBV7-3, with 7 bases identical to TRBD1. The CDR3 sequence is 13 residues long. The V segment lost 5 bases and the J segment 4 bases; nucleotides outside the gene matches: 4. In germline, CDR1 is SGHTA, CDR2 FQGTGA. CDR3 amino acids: CASSPGQSYGYTF. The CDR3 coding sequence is TGTGCCAGCAGCCCGGGACAGAGCTATGGCTACACCTTC.

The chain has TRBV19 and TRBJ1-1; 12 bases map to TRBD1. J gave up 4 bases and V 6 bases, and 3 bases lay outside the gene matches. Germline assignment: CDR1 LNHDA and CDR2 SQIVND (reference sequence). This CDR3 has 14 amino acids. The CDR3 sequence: CASRGQGASTEAFF. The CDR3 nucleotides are TGTGCCAGTAGGGGACAGGGGGCAAGCACTGAAGCTTTCTTT.

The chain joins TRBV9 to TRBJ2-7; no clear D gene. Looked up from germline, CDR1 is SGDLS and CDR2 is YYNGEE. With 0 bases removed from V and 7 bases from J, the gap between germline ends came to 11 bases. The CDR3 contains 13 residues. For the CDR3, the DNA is TGTGCCAGCAGCGTAGAATTTCTGAGTGAGCAGTACTTC. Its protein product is CASSVEFLSEQYF.

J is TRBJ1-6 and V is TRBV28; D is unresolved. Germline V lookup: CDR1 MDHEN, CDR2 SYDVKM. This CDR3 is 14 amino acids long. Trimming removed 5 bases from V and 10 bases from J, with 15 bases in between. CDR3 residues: CASSLRQIESPLHF. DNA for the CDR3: TGTGCCAGCAGTCTCCGCCAAATAGAGTCACCCCTCCACTTT. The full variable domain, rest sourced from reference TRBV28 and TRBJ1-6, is DVKVTQSSRYLVKRTGEKVFLECVQDMDHENMFWYRQDPGLGLRLIYFSYDVKMKEKGDIPEGYSVSREKKERFSLILESASTNQTSMYLCASSLRQIESPLHFGNGTRLTVT.

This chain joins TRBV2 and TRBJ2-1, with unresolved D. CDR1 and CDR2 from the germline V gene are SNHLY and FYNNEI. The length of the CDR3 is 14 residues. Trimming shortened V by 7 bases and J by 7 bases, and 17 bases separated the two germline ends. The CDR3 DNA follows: TGTGCCAGCACCGAAGAGGCATATGCGAATGAGCAGTTCTTC. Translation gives CASTEEAYANEQFF.

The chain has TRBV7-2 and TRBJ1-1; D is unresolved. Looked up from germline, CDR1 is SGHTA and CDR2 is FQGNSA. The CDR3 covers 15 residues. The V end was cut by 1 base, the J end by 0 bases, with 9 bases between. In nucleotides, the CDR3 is TGTGCCAGCAGCTTAGGGATAGTTATGAACACTGAAGCTTTCTTT. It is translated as CASSLGIVMNTEAFF.

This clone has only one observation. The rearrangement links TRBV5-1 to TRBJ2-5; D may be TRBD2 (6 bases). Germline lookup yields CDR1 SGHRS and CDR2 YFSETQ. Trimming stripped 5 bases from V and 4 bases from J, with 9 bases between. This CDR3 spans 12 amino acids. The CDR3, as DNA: TGCGCCAGCAGACGGGACTCAGAGACCCAGTACTTC. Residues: CASRRDSETQYF.